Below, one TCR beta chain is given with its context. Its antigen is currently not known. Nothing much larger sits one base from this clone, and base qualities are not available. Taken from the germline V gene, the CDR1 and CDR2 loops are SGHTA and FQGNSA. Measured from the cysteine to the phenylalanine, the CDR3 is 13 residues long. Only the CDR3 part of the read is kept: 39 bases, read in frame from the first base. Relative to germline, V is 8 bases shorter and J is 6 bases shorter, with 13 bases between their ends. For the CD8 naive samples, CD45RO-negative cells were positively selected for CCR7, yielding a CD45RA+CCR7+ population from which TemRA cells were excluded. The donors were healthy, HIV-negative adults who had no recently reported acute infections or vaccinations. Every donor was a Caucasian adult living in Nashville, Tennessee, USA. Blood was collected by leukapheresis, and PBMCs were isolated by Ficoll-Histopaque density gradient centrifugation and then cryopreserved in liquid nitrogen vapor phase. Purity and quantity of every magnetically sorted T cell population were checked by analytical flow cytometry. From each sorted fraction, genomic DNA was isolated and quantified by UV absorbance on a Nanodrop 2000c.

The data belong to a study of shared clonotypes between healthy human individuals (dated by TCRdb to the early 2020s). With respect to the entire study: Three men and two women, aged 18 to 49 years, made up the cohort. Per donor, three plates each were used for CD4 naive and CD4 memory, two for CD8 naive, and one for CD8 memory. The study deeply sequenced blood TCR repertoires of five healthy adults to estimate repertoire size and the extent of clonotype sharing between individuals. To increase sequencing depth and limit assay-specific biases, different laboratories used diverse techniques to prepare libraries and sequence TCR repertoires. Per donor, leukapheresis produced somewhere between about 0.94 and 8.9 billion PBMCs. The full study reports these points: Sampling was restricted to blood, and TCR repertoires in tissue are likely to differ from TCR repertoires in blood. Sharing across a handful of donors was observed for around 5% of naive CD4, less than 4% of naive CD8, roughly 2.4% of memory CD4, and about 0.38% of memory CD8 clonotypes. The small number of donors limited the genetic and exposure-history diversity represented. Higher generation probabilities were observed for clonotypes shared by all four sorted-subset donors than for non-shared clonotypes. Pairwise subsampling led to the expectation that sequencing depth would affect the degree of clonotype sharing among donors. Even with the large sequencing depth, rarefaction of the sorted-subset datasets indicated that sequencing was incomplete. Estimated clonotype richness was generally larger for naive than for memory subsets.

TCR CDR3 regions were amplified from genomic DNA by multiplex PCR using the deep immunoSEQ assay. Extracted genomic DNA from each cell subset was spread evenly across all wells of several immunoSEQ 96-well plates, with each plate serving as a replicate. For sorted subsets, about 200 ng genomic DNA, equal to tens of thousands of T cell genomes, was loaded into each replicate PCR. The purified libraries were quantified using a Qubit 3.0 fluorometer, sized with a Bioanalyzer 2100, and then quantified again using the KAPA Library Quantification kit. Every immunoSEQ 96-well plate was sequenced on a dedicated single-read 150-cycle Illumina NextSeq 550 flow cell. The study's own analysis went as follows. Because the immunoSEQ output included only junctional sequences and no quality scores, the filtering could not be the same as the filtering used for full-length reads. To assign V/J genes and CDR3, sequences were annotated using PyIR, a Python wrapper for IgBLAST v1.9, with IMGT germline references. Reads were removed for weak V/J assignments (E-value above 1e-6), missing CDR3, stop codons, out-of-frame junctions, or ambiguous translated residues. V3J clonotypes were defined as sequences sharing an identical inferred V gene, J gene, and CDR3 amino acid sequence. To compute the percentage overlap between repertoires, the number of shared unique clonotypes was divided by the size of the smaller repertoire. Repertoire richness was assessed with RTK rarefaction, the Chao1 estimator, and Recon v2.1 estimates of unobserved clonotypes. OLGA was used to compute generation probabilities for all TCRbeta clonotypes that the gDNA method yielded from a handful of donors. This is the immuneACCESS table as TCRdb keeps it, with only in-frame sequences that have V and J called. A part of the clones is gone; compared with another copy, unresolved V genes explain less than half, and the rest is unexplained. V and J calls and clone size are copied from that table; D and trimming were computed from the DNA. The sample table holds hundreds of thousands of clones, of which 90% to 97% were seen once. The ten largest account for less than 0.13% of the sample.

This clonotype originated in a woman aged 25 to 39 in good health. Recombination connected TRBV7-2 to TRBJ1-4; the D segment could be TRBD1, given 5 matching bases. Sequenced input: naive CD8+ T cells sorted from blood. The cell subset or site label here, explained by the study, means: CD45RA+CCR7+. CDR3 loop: CASFDSVDEKLFF. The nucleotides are TGTGCCAGCTTCGACAGTGTAGATGAAAAACTGTTTTTT.